This T cell receptor beta chain was sequenced in a study of T cells in Graves' hyperthyroidism and ophthalmopathy. Study-wide points: Before onset, ophthalmopathy was predicted by the model a median 6.5 months earlier.

There were TCR beta CDR3 regions amplified from RNA transcripts. A first-round RT-PCR of the TCR CDR3 used the HTBI primer set. TCRdb fed the multiplex PCR reads into MiXCR, producing one record per CDR3 protein. The table lists about 250,000 distinct CDR3 sequences, roughly 22% of them singletons. Clinical Activity Scores of at least 3, NOSPECS grades of at least 4 and durations under 3 months characterized ophthalmopathy patients. This clonotype was seen repeatedly, ten times or more. Its antigen is as yet unknown. Looked up from germline, CDR1 is MDHEN and CDR2 is SYDVKM. V lost 3 bases and J 6 bases, leaving 18 bases between the germline ends. CDR3 length: 16 residues.

The chain combines TRBV28 with TRBJ1-5; maybe TRBD1 (6 bases). Sequenced material: blood. This receptor was obtained from a woman aged 35 to 49 with Graves' ophthalmopathy. The CDR3, as DNA: TGTGCCAGCAGTTTCCTAGACAGGCGGAATGGTCAGCCCCAGCATTTT. This codes for CASSFLDRRNGQPQHF.